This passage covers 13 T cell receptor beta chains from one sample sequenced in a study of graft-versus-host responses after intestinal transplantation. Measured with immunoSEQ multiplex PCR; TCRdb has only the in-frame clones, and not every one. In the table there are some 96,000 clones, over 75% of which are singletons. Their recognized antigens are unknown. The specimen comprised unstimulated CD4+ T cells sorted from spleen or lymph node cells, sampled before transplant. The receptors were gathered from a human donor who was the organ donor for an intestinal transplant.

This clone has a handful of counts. CDR3 nucleotide sequence: TGCGCCAGCAGCTTTGATTCCTACGAGCAGTACTTC. It encodes CASSFDSYEQYF. The rearrangement links TRBV5-1 to TRBJ2-7; D call uncertain. The CDR3 has 12 residues. CDR1 and CDR2 from the germline V gene are SGHRS and YFSETQ. Between the trimmed V and J ends, which lost 2 bases and 1 base, there was a span of 4 bases.

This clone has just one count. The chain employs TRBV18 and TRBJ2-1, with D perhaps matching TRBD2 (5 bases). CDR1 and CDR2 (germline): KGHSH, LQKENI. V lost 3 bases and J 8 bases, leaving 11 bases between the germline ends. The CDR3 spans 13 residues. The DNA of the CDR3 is TGTGCCAGCTCACCCCCTAGCTCCGATGAGCAGTTCTTC. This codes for CASSPPSSDEQFF.

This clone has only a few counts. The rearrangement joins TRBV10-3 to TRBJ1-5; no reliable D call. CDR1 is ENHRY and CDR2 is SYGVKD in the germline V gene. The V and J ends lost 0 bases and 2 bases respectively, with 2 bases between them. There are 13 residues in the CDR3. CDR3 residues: CAISESGNQPQHF. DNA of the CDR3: TGTGCCATCAGTGAGTCGGGCAATCAGCCCCAGCATTTT.

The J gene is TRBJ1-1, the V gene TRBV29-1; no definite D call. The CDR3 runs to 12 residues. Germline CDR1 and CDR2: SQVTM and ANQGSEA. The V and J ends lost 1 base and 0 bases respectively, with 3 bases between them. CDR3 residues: CSVEAVNTEAFF. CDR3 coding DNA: TGCAGCGTTGAAGCAGTGAACACTGAAGCTTTCTTT.

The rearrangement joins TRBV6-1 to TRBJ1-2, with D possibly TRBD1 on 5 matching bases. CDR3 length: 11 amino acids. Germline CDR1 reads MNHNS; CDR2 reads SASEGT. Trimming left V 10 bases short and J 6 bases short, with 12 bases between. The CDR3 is CATQGVHGYTF. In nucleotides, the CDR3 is TGTGCCACCCAGGGAGTCCATGGCTACACCTTC.

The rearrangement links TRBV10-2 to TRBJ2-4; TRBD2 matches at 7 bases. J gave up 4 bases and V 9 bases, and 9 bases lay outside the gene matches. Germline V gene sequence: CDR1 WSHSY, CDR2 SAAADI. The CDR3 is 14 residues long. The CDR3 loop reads CASRAGDGKNIQYF. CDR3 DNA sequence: TGCGCCAGTAGGGCGGGGGACGGAAAAAACATTCAGTACTTC.

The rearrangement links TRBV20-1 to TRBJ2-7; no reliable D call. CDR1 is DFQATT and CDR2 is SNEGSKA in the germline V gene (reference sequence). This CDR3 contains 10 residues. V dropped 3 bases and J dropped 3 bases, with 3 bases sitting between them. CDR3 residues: CSASIYEQYF. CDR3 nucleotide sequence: TGCAGTGCTAGTATCTACGAGCAGTACTTC.

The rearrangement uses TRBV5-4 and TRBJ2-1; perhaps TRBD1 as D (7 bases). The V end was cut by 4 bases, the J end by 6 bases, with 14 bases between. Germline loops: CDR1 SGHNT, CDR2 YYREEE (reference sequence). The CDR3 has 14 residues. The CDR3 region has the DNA TGTGCCAGCAGCGGGAGGACAGGCGTCAATGAGCAGTTCTTC. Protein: CASSGRTGVNEQFF.

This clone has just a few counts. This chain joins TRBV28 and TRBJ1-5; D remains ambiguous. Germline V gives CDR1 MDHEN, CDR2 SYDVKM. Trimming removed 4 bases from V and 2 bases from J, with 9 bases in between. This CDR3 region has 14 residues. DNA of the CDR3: TGTGCCAGCAGTTCCGTCCCACGCAATCAGCCCCAGCATTTT. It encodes CASSSVPRNQPQHF.

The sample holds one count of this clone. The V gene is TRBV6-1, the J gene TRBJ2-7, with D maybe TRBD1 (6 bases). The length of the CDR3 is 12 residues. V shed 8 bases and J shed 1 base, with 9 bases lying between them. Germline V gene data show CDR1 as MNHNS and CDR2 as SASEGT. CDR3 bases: TGTGCCAGCGGGACATTATCCTACGAGCAGTACTTC. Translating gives CASGTLSYEQYF.

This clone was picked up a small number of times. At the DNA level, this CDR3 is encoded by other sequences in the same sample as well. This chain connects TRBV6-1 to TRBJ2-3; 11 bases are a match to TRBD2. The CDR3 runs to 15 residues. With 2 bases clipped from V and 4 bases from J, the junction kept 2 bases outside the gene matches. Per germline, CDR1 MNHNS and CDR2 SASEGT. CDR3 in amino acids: CASSELAGGPDTQYF. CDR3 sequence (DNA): TGTGCCAGCAGTGAATTAGCGGGGGGGCCAGATACGCAGTATTTT.

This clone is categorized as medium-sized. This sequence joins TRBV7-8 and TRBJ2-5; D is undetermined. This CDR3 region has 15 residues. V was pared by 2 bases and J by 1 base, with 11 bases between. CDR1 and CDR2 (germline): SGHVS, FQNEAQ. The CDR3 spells CASSLISQVQETQYF. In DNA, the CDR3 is TGTGCCAGCAGCTTAATTAGCCAGGTCCAAGAGACCCAGTACTTC.

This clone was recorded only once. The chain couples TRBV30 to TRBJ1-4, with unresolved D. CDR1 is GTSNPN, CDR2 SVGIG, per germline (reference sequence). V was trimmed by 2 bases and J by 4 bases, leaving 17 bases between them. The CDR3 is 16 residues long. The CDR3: CAWSRLAWGNNEKLFF. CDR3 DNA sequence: TGTGCCTGGAGTAGGTTGGCGTGGGGAAATAATGAAAAACTGTTTTTT.